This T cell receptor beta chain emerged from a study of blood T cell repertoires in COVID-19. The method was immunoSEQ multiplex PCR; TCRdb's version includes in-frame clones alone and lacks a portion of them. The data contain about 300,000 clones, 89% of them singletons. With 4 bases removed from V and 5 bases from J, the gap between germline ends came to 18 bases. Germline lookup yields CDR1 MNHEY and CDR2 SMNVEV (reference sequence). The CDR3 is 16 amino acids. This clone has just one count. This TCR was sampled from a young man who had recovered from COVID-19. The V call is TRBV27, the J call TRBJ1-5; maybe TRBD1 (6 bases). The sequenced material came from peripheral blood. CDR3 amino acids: CASSSYRGARDQPQHF. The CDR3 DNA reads TGTGCCAGCAGTTCATATCGGGGGGCTCGGGATCAGCCCCAGCATTTT.